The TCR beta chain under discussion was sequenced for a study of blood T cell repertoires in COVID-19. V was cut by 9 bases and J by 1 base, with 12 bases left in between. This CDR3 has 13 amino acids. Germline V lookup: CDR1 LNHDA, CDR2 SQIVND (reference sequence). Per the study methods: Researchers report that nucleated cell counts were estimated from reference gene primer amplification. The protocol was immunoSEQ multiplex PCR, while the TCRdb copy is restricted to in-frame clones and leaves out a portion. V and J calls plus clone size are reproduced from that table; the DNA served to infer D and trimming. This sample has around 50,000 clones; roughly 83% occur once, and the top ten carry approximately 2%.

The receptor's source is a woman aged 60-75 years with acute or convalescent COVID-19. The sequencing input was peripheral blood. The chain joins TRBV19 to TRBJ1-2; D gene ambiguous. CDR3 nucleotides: TGTGCCAGCAGAGGCAGCCTTAACTATGGCTACACCTTC. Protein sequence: CASRGSLNYGYTF.